What follows describes a single TCR beta chain. Its antigen is currently unknown. The data were obtained in a study of T cell responses to AZD1222 COVID-19 vaccine. Some clones are missing from TCRdb's copy, which holds only in-frame ones; the method was immunoSEQ multiplex PCR. This sample has around 35,000 clones, with 86% found just once. The germline V and J ends were trimmed by 8 bases and 0 bases, with 14 bases remaining between them. This CDR3 comprises 16 residues. CDR1 is SEHNR and CDR2 is FQNEAQ in the germline V gene (reference sequence). Broader study findings: With two AZD1222 doses given, Spike-specific TCR breadth and depth both rose.

The input for sequencing was peripheral blood, taken on day 0 of AZD1222 vaccination. The gene calls are TRBV7-9 and TRBJ2-6; unclear D gene. This clonotype originated in an adult in good health. The CDR3 spells CASLPPLLSGANVLTF. The CDR3 DNA reads TGTGCCAGCTTACCCCCTCTCCTCTCTGGGGCCAACGTCCTGACTTTC.